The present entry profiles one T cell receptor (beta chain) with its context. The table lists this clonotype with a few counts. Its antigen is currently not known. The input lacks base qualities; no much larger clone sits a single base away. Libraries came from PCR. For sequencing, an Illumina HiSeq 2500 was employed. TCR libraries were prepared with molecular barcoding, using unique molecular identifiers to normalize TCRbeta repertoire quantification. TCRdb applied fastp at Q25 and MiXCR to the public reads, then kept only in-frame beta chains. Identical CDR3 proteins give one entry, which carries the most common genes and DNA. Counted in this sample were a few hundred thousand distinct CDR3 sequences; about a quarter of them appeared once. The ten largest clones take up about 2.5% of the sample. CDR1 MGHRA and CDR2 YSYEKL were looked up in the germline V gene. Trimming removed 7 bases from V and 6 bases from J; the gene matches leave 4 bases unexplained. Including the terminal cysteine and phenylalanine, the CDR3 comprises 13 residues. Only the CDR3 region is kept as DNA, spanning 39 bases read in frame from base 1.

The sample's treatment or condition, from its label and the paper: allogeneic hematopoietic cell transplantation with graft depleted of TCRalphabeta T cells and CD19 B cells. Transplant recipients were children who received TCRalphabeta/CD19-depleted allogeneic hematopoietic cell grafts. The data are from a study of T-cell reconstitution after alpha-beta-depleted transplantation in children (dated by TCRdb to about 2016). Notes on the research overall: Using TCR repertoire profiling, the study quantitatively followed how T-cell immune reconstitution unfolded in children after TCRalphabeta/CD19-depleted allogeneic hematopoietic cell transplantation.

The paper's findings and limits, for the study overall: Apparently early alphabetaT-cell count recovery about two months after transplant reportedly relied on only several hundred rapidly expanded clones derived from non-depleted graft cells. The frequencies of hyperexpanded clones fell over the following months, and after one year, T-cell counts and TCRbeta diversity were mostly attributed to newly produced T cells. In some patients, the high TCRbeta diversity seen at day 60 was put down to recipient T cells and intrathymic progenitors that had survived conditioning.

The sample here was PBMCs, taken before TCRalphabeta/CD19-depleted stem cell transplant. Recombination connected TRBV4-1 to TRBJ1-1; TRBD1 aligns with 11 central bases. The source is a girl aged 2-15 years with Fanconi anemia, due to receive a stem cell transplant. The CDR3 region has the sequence CASKGQGASEAFF. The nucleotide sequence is TGCGCCAGCAAAGGACAGGGGGCATCTGAAGCTTTCTTT.